Below, 3 T cell receptor beta chains from the same sample are listed, as sequenced in a study of CD8 T cells in ankylosing spondylitis. TCRdb itself ran the 5' RACE reads through MiXCR, one entry per CDR3 protein. The sample lists over 150,000 distinct CDR3 sequences, roughly 13% occurring once. The sample taken for sequencing was blood, either unsorted or a sorted T cell fraction (not recorded which). Receptors were obtained from a male donor with ankylosing spondylitis or in good health (not recorded which).

This chain connects TRBV6-5 to TRBJ1-3, with D hard to call. Germline V gene sequence: CDR1 MNHEY, CDR2 SVGAGI. V gave up 2 bases and J gave up 2 bases, with 4 bases separating them. There are 13 residues in the CDR3. The CDR3 is CASSYGAGNTIYF. CDR3 DNA: TGTGCCAGCAGTTACGGCGCTGGAAACACCATATATTTT.

This clonotype has only a few counts. The genes are TRBV7-9 and TRBJ2-7, with a weak D call TRBD2 (5 bases). V was cut by 7 bases and J by 0 bases, with 13 bases left in between. The CDR3 covers 14 residues. Germline V gene data show CDR1 as SEHNR and CDR2 as FQNEAQ (reference sequence). The CDR3 is CASTSITSSYEQYF. The DNA of the CDR3 is TGTGCCAGCACCTCGATTACTAGCTCCTACGAGCAGTACTTC.

This clonotype was seen a few times. This chain links TRBV7-8 with TRBJ1-4, with D perhaps TRBD1 (5 bases). CDR3 size: 17 residues. Between the trimmed V and J ends, which lost 5 bases and 5 bases, there was a span of 21 bases. In germline, CDR1 is SGHVS, CDR2 FQNEAQ. The CDR3 region is CASSQSPTGLLNEKLFF. CDR3 DNA: TGTGCCAGCAGCCAAAGTCCCACAGGCCTACTCAATGAAAAACTGTTTTTT.